This T cell receptor beta chain is from a study of sequential checkpoint blockade in melanoma (dated by TCRdb to between 2018 and 2020). Looking at the study overall: Patients were randomized 1:1 to first-line nivolumab followed by ipilimumab (arm A) or ipilimumab followed by nivolumab (arm B). Maintenance nivolumab came after both trial sequences. DNA from about 99 pretreatment melanoma tumor samples was subjected to TCRbeta immunosequencing. Roughly 20 patients had matched tumor biopsies taken before treatment and at week 13, after single-agent nivolumab (arm A) or ipilimumab (arm B). The same lesion was the source of 65% to 90% of the matched pre- and post-treatment tumor biopsy pairs.

What the authors observed across the whole study: Among patients in arm A, the nivolumab-first arm, pretreatment tumor TIL clonality was associated with response (P = .04). Patients with increases in tumor T-cell fraction and clonality by week 13 were approximately 30 times more likely to achieve clinical benefit. Larger, independent patient cohorts are needed to validate the response-prediction model that combines TCR metrics and mutation burden. Small sample sizes and reduced statistical power limited the within-arm analyses of tumor T-cell fraction. Tumor T-cell fraction and clonality were correlated with PD-L1 staining and CD8+ T-cell counts, but not with mutational load.

Taken from cysteine to phenylalanine, the CDR3 has 17 residues. Just CDR3 DNA is preserved here, 51 bases in frame from base 1. CDR1 and CDR2, per the germline V gene, are SGHNT and YENEEA. V lost 7 bases and J lost 1 base, and the count of bases not matched to a germline gene is 4. Comment on this clone: Its antigen specificity is not known. Base quality data are lacking; no much larger clone is found one base away.

TCRbeta CDR3 regions were immunosequenced from genomic DNA with the immunoSEQ Assay. Genomic DNA was amplified by bias-controlled multiplex PCR before high-throughput sequencing. The study's own analysis went as follows. To quantify the absolute abundance of each unique TCRbeta CDR3 region, the sequences were collapsed and filtered. Clonality was defined as 1 minus Pielou's evenness and was calculated using productive rearrangements only. Tumor T-cell fraction was calculated by normalizing TCRbeta template counts to the amount of usable DNA, which was estimated from several housekeeping genes. Clones with significantly greater frequencies in on-treatment versus baseline samples were identified using a previously published method. Drawn from immuneACCESS, this table holds only the in-frame rearrangements with V and J called that TCRdb kept. Clones are partly lost; checked studies trace under half to an unresolved V gene and leave the rest unexplained. The DNA was the basis for D and trimming; V, J and clone size are from that table. This sample comprises some 3,700 clones, around 19% of them detected only once. The leading ten clones occupy under 25% of the sample.

Sample treatment or condition, as interpreted from the label and publication: randomized to nivolumab then ipilimumab (arm A) or the reverse (arm B). No trial patient had received prior DNA-damaging chemotherapy. The samples were obtained from melanoma patients enrolled in CheckMate 064, an open-label, randomized phase II trial testing sequential checkpoint blockade. Genomic DNA from formalin-fixed paraffin-embedded (FFPE) tissue samples served as the input for tumor TCR sequencing. Sequenced here: tumor tissue (inferred from file names), sampled from a patient given nivolumab and ipilimumab in sequence. The receptor chain draws on TRBV11-3 and TRBJ2-2; TRBD2 fits 15 bases in the junction. This clonotype was obtained from a human patient with melanoma. Some clones in this sample may be carry-over from other donors' samples. The CDR3 protein sequence reads: CASTRTSGGVNTGELFF. The nucleotides read TGTGCCAGCACGCGGACTAGCGGGGGGGTGAACACCGGGGAGCTGTTTTTT.